Listed here are 22 T cell receptor beta chains from one sample, sequenced in a study of immune evolution from preneoplasia to lung adenocarcinoma. Repertoires were generated with immunoSEQ multiplex PCR, while TCRdb's copy carries only in-frame clones and drops some. This repertoire shows thousands of clones, 82% found once; its top ten account for 2.5% to 3%. The sample consisted of FFPE minimally invasive lung adenocarcinoma tissue. The receptor source for this set is a person aged 65 to 85 with lung adenocarcinoma.

The V and J genes are TRBV30 and TRBJ2-7, with D perhaps TRBD2 (6 bases). The germline CDR1 and CDR2 sequences are GTSNPN and SVGIG (reference sequence). V was shortened by 2 bases and J by 7 bases, with 12 bases between the two germline ends. The CDR3 is 12 residues long. The DNA of the CDR3 is TGTGCCTGGAGTACGGACGGGAGAGAGCAGTACTTC. Its protein product is CAWSTDGREQYF.

The table lists this clone with a count of one. The J gene is TRBJ2-7, the V gene TRBV5-8, with D tentatively TRBD1 or TRBD2 (5 bases each). Per the germline V gene, CDR1 is SGHTS and CDR2 is YDEGEE. The CDR3 is made up of 12 amino acids. Trimming shortened V by 3 bases and J by 1 base, and 5 bases separated the two germline ends. CDR3 bases: TGTGCCAGCAGCTGGGGGTCCTACGAGCAGTACTTC. Translation gives CASSWGSYEQYF.

The chain has TRBV18 and TRBJ2-7, with D hard to call. V shed 2 bases and J shed 2 bases, with 10 bases lying between them. The CDR3 contains 14 residues. Per the germline V gene, CDR1 is KGHSH and CDR2 is LQKENI. The CDR3: CASSPTSPTYEQYF. The CDR3 nucleotides read TGTGCCAGCTCACCAACTTCGCCCACCTACGAGCAGTACTTC. The full variable domain, in which reference TRBV18 and TRBJ2-7 provide the parts outside the CDR3, is NAGVMQNPRHLVRRRGQEARLRCSPMKGHSHVYWYRQLPEEGLKFMVYLQKENIIDESGMPKERFSAEFPKEGPSILRIQQVVRGDSAAYFCASSPTSPTYEQYFGPGTRLTVT.

This rearrangement joins TRBV7-2 to TRBJ2-5; the D gene is possibly TRBD1 (5 bases). V was pared by 7 bases and J by 0 bases, with 18 bases between. This CDR3 contains 16 residues. The germline gives CDR1 SGHTA, CDR2 FQGNSA. CDR3 coding DNA: TGTGCCAGCACCCTAGGGGTGCGGCCCAACCAAGAGACCCAGTACTTC. Its translation: CASTLGVRPNQETQYF. The full variable domain, in which reference TRBV7-2 and TRBJ2-5 provide the parts outside the CDR3, is GAGVSQSPSNKVTEKGKDVELRCDPISGHTALYWYRQSLGQGLEFLIYFQGNSAPDKSGLPSDRFSAERTGGSVSTLTIQRTQQEDSAVYLCASTLGVRPNQETQYFGPGTRLLVL.

CDR3 amino acids: CASSLLREGAYEQYF. The CDR3 nucleotides read TGTGCCAGCAGCTTACTACGGGAGGGAGCCTACGAGCAGTACTTC. The chain combines TRBV7-9 with TRBJ2-7, with TRBD2 identical over 8 bases. The V gene's germline CDR1 is SEHNR and CDR2 FQNEAQ (reference sequence). Unmatched junction bases numbered 5, after V lost 2 bases and J lost 2 bases. The CDR3 is made up of 15 amino acids.

CDR3 bases: TGTGCCAGCAGCATTGACCAAGGGGGCTACACCTTC. Its translation: CASSIDQGGYTF. The gene calls are TRBV9 and TRBJ1-2; no clear D. The CDR3 runs 12 residues. V dropped 4 bases and J dropped 8 bases, with 12 bases sitting between them. CDR1 is SGDLS, CDR2 YYNGEE, per germline.

As concerns this clone: This same CDR3 is encoded by further DNA sequences in the sample. The V gene is TRBV4-1, the J gene TRBJ2-3, with D hard to call. The CDR3 has 13 residues. With 4 bases removed from V and 0 bases from J, the gap between germline ends came to 5 bases. Germline-derived CDR1 and CDR2 are MGHRA and YSYEKL. This chain's CDR3 is CASSPPSTDTQYF. CDR3 nucleotides: TGCGCCAGCAGCCCCCCCAGCACAGATACGCAGTATTTT.

The chain joins TRBV11-2 to TRBJ2-5, with D unclear. V lost 6 bases, J lost 4 bases, and 15 bases lay in between. The CDR3 sequence is 14 residues long. The V gene's germline CDR1 is SGHAT and CDR2 FQNNGV. The CDR3 nucleotides read TGTGCCAGCAGTAGAAGACTTGGACCAGAGACCCAGTACTTC. The encoded protein is CASSRRLGPETQYF.

This chain links TRBV7-2 with TRBJ1-5; D perhaps matches TRBD1 (6 bases). Germline V gene lookup returns CDR1 SGHTA and CDR2 FQGNSA. This CDR3 has 13 residues. Trimming removed 3 bases from V and 9 bases from J, with 12 bases in between. Here the CDR3 reads CASSFSTGRPQHF. CDR3 bases: TGTGCCAGCAGCTTTTCTACAGGGAGGCCCCAGCATTTT.

V and J are TRBV6-4 and TRBJ1-5, with D perhaps TRBD1 (5 bases). Trimming took off 6 bases at V and 6 bases at J, with 12 bases between the two ends. Germline assignment: CDR1 MRHNA and CDR2 SNTAGT. There are 13 residues in the CDR3. CDR3 DNA: TGTGCCAGCAGCGTAGGGGCTGGTCAGCCCCAGCATTTT. Its translation is CASSVGAGQPQHF.

The genes are TRBV5-1 and TRBJ2-3, with 8 bases lining up with TRBD1. The CDR3 runs to 14 residues. V was pared by 2 bases and J by 4 bases, with 3 bases of the junction left unmatched. Germline-derived CDR1 and CDR2 are SGHRS and YFSETQ. CDR3 in amino acids: CASSFGQGADTQYF. In nucleotides, the CDR3 is TGCGCCAGCAGCTTCGGACAGGGAGCAGATACGCAGTATTTT.

The V and J genes are TRBV11-2 and TRBJ2-1, with 10 nucleotides matching TRBD2. Germline CDR1 is SGHAT and CDR2 is FQNNGV. V shed 5 bases, J shed 14 bases, and the junction held 3 bases outside the gene matches. This CDR3 is 11 amino acids long. The CDR3 spells CASSRSGGEFF. In DNA form, the CDR3 reads TGTGCCAGCAGCCGAAGCGGGGGGGAGTTCTTC.

V gene TRBV6-5 combines with J gene TRBJ2-1; 7 bases map to TRBD2. CDR3 length: 16 residues. Germline V gene lookup returns CDR1 MNHEY and CDR2 SVGAGI. Trimming removed 4 bases from V and 1 base from J; junction bases left unmatched: 7. This chain's CDR3 is CASSWGGGFSYNEQFF. CDR3 nucleotide sequence: TGTGCCAGCAGTTGGGGGGGAGGGTTTTCCTACAATGAGCAGTTCTTC.

The genes are TRBV9 and TRBJ1-6; D perhaps matches TRBD1 (5 bases). V shed 0 bases and J shed 5 bases, with 12 bases lying between them. CDR3 length: 16 amino acids. The germline V gene encodes CDR1 SGDLS and CDR2 YYNGEE. CDR3 loop: CASSVGGVVNNSPLHF. CDR3 coding DNA: TGTGCCAGCAGCGTAGGAGGGGTAGTGAATAATTCACCCCTCCACTTT. Drawing the rest from reference TRBV9 and TRBJ1-6, the complete variable domain is DSGVTQTPKHLITATGQRVTLRCSPRSGDLSVYWYQQSLDQGLQFLIQYYNGEERAKGNILERFSAQQFPDLHSELNLSSLELGDSALYFCASSVGGVVNNSPLHFGNGTRLTVT.

The chain joins TRBV7-8 to TRBJ1-1; no definite D call. Germline V gene data show CDR1 as SGHVS and CDR2 as FQNEAQ. This CDR3 is built from 14 residues. The germline V and J ends were trimmed by 5 bases and 0 bases, with 10 bases remaining between them. CDR3 region: CASSPRTVNTEAFF. CDR3 bases: TGTGCCAGCAGCCCAAGGACGGTGAACACTGAAGCTTTCTTT.

The chain is built from TRBV11-1 and TRBJ2-5; no firm D call. The CDR3 is 14 amino acids. Looked up from germline, CDR1 is SGHAT and CDR2 is FQDESV (reference sequence). The V end lost 5 bases, the J end lost 0 bases, and 10 bases lay between the germline ends. CDR3 protein: CASSGPPHQETQYF. DNA of the CDR3: TGTGCCAGCAGCGGGCCACCCCACCAAGAGACCCAGTACTTC.

With regard to this clone: This same CDR3 is encoded by further DNA sequences in the sample. The chain joins TRBV9 to TRBJ2-7; 10 bases match TRBD2. There are 18 residues in the CDR3. The ends lost 3 bases at V and 4 bases at J; junction bases unmatched: 16. The V gene's germline CDR1 is SGDLS and CDR2 YYNGEE. The CDR3 sequence is CASSGSTSSTSGRYEQYF. CDR3 nucleotide sequence: TGTGCCAGCAGCGGAAGCACCTCTTCGACTAGCGGGCGATACGAGCAGTACTTC.

The chain recombines TRBV6-4 with TRBJ1-1, with a tentative D call TRBD1 (5 bases). V was clipped by 2 bases and J by 7 bases, with 17 bases between them. Germline V gene data show CDR1 as MRHNA and CDR2 as SNTAGT. CDR3 size: 15 residues. CDR3 nucleotide sequence: TGTGCCAGCAGTGACAGGGGCCGGAATTTGAGTGAAGCTTTCTTT. This encodes CASSDRGRNLSEAFF.

This clone was counted only a few times. The chain has TRBV6-5 and TRBJ1-1; TRBD1 is a possible D gene (6 bases). Germline V CDR1 and CDR2: MNHEY, SVGAGI. There are 16 residues in the CDR3. Trimming pared 2 bases from V and 5 bases from J, leaving 18 bases between. The CDR3 DNA reads TGTGCCAGCAGTTACGTGGGGGCGGGGTCGGGTACTGAAGCTTTCTTT. Encoded protein: CASSYVGAGSGTEAFF.

Only a few counts were recorded for this clone. J is TRBJ2-7 and V is TRBV4-1, with 10 bases fitting TRBD1. This CDR3 has 15 residues. CDR1 is MGHRA, CDR2 YSYEKL, per germline. V lost 4 bases to trimming and J lost 2 bases; unmatched junction nucleotides: 5. CDR3 in amino acids: CASSLSGTGAYEQYF. Here the CDR3 DNA reads TGCGCCAGCAGCCTATCCGGGACAGGGGCCTACGAGCAGTACTTC.

This sequence joins TRBV9 and TRBJ2-2, with D maybe TRBD1 (5 bases). Deletions cut 0 bases from V and 2 bases from J, with 11 bases between. The germline V gene encodes CDR1 SGDLS and CDR2 YYNGEE. There are 16 residues in the CDR3. CDR3 loop: CASSVVPTGNTGELFF. DNA for the CDR3: TGTGCCAGCAGCGTAGTACCAACAGGCAACACCGGGGAGCTGTTTTTT.

The genes are TRBV6-9 and TRBJ2-7, with 7 bases identical to TRBD1. CDR1 is MNHGY and CDR2 is SVAAGI in the germline V gene. V dropped 4 bases and J dropped 6; count of bases not matched to a gene: 3. The CDR3 extends over 12 amino acids. CDR3 DNA: TGTGCCAGCAGTTCGACAGGGTGCGAGCAGTACTTC. Its protein product is CASSSTGCEQYF.